This T cell receptor beta chain was identified during a study of T cells after yellow fever vaccination. As TCR cDNA was made by 5'RACE template switching, a universal primer site and UMIs were added. TCRdb re-called the 5' RACE reads with MiXCR, one entry per CDR3 protein. The profile shows some 350,000 distinct CDR3 sequences, around 6.5% of them singletons. Between the trimmed V and J ends, which lost 5 bases and 8 bases, there was a span of 16 bases. CDR3 size: 14 residues. Findings and caveats of the study: CD4 and CD8 compartments shared a small share of clonotypes, likely from convergent recombination. A secondary response was less intense yet reached its peak sooner, at day 5 versus 15. Among primary-vaccination clones, most reappeared after the booster, at approximately 97% for CD4 and more than 75% for CD8.

The sample holds a few counts of this clonotype. Its antigen is currently unknown. The TCR sequence derives from a man aged 25-45 years who received the YFV17D yellow fever vaccine. Sample: PBMCs, taken 5 days after the yellow fever booster vaccination. The gene calls are TRBV12-3 or TRBV12-4 and TRBJ2-1; D is undetermined. CDR3 residues: CASSPLAGGDEQFF. For the CDR3, the DNA is TGTGCCAGCAGTCCTCTTGCCGGTGGAGATGAGCAGTTCTTC.